This TCR beta chain was identified during a study of cytomegalovirus exposure and HLA in healthy donors. Study-wide results and caveats: Most TCR sequences were uncommon, yet certain public TCRs appeared in many donors. Within the 120 or so validation repertoires, first-cohort TCR clusters tended to co-occur, according to a later analysis.

About this clone: Its specificity is unknown.

From the roughly 110-subject validation cohort, which was separate from the approximately 670-subject first cohort, the donors were drawn. The table came from immunoSEQ multiplex PCR; TCRdb's copy has only in-frame clones and leaves some out. The sample has more than 65,000 clones; approximately 96% are singletons. The receptor was derived from a woman aged 18-30 years in good health and CMV-seronegative. What was sequenced was PBMCs.

CDR3 protein: CASSLGIGQGTEAFF. CDR3 bases: TGTGCCAGCAGCTTGGGAATAGGACAGGGCACTGAAGCTTTCTTT. The chain recombines TRBV13 with TRBJ1-1; 8 bases are a match to TRBD1. Germline CDR1 PRHDT, CDR2 FYEKMQ (reference sequence). The trim removed 3 bases at V and 4 bases at J, leaving 7 bases unmatched. The CDR3 has 15 amino acids.